A single T cell receptor beta chain is shown here with its context. Its target is not known. This sample was included in a study of OX40 agonist ivuxolimab in advanced cancers. Overall study context: Patient treatment consisted of intravenous ivuxolimab administration every 2 weeks at 0.01 to 10 mg/kg. Findings and limits, study-wide: In the 0.1 to 3.0 mg/kg range, CD4+ and CD8+ blood T cells had expanded clonally by week 6. Among T cells, CD8+ cells averaged more expanded clones than CD4+ cells.

The CDR3 runs 15 residues. CDR1 and CDR2 (germline): SGHDT, YYEEEE. The V segment lost 3 bases and the J segment 9 bases; nucleotides outside the gene matches: 13. The method was immunoSEQ multiplex PCR; TCRdb's version includes in-frame clones alone and lacks a portion of them. The sample lists some 49,000 clones, 85% occurring once. Sequenced here: CD4+ or CD8+ T cells sorted from blood, sampled in a trial of the OX40 agonist ivuxolimab. The TCR originated in an adult with an advanced solid tumor such as melanoma, head and neck, liver or kidney cancer. J is TRBJ2-3 and V is TRBV5-6, with TRBD2 identical over 7 bases. CDR3 coding DNA: TGTGCCAGCAGCTATGGACTAGGGCCCGGTGGAACGCAGTATTTT. This codes for CASSYGLGPGGTQYF.